This T cell receptor (beta chain) was sequenced in a study of T-cell reconstitution after alpha-beta-depleted transplantation in children. Unique molecular identifiers were incorporated into the prepared TCRbeta library. TCRdb re-called the PCR reads with MiXCR, one entry per CDR3 protein. This table holds a few hundred thousand distinct CDR3 sequences, about a tenth found once. Many counts were recorded for this clonotype. Germline V gene lookup returns CDR1 MDHEN and CDR2 SYDVKM. The CDR3 has 15 amino acids. The trim removed 3 bases at V and 8 bases at J, leaving 10 bases unmatched. The sample consisted of PBMCs from the stem cell graft donor, taken from the stem cell graft. The sequence derives from a human donor who donated a stem cell graft to a child with acute lymphoblastic leukemia. The V gene is TRBV28, the J gene TRBJ1-2; TRBD1 agrees at 9 bases. The CDR3 DNA reads TGTGCCAGCAGTTTGGGAGCACAGGGGGCGCGGGGCTACACCTTC. This codes for CASSLGAQGARGYTF.